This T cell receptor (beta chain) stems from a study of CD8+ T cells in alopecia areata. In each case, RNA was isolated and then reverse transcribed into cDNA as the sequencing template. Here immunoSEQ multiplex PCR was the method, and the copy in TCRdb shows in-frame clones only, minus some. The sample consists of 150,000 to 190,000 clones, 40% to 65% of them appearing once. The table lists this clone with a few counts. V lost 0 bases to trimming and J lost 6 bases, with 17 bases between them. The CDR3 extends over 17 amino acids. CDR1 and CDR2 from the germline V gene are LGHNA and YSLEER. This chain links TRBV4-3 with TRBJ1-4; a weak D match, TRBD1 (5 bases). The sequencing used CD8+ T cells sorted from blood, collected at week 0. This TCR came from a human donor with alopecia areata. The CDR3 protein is CASSQDLFPMGDEKLFF. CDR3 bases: TGCGCCAGCAGCCAAGATCTCTTCCCGATGGGGGATGAAAAACTGTTTTTT.